The 20 T cell receptor beta chains below were found in one sample sequenced in a study of T cell changes during pregnancy in multiple sclerosis. TCRdb's copy holds only in-frame clones and misses some; the assay was immunoSEQ multiplex PCR. The data contain tens of thousands of clones, more than 90% of them seen just once; the ten biggest clones take up 5.4%. The sequencing here drew on peripheral blood, taken in the third trimester of pregnancy. These receptors were obtained from a female donor in good health, enrolled as a control in a pregnancy study.

The V and J genes are TRBV5-1 and TRBJ2-7; 7 bases are a match to TRBD2. From germline, CDR1 is SGHRS and CDR2 YFSETQ. The CDR3 is made up of 14 amino acids. The trim removed 0 bases at V and 2 bases at J, leaving 2 bases unmatched. DNA of the CDR3: TGCGCCAGCAGCTTGGGGCGGGAGCCCTACGAGCAGTACTTC. Its translation is CASSLGREPYEQYF. The full variable domain, with the rest looked up from reference TRBV5-1 and TRBJ2-7, is KAGVTQTPRYLIKTRGQQVTLSCSPISGHRSVSWYQQTPGQGLQFLFEYFSETQRNKGNFPGRFSGRQFSNSRSEMNVSTLELGDSALYLCASSLGREPYEQYFGPGTRLTVT.

The chain carries TRBV5-1 and TRBJ1-1; TRBD1 matches at 10 bases. The CDR3 spans 16 residues. The junction had 8 bases not matched to a gene; V was cut back by 3 bases and J by 3 bases. Germline V gives CDR1 SGHRS, CDR2 YFSETQ. The CDR3 DNA reads as TGCGCCAGCAGCTCCGGGACAGGGGTAAGAGACACTGAAGCTTTCTTT. Amino acids: CASSSGTGVRDTEAFF.

V usage is TRBV9 and J usage is TRBJ2-3; a possible D gene is TRBD2 (6 bases). CDR1 and CDR2 from the germline V gene are SGDLS and YYNGEE. Trimming removed 2 bases from V and 0 bases from J, with 10 bases in between. This CDR3 contains 15 residues. The CDR3 loop is CASSVSGTSTDTQYF. Written as DNA, the CDR3 is TGTGCCAGCAGCGTCTCCGGGACTAGCACAGATACGCAGTATTTT. Full variable domain (rest looked up from reference TRBV9 and TRBJ2-3): DSGVTQTPKHLITATGQRVTLRCSPRSGDLSVYWYQQSLDQGLQFLIQYYNGEERAKGNILERFSAQQFPDLHSELNLSSLELGDSALYFCASSVSGTSTDTQYFGPGTRLTVL.

The chain has TRBV30 and TRBJ1-4; a possible D gene is TRBD1 (6 bases). The CDR3 is 13 amino acids. The germline V gene encodes CDR1 GTSNPN and CDR2 SVGIG (reference sequence). V lost 1 base to trimming and J lost 6 bases, with 9 bases between them. DNA for the CDR3: TGTGCCTGGAGTGAACAGGGCGATGAAAAACTGTTTTTT. Translating it yields CAWSEQGDEKLFF. The variable domain in full, with the rest retrieved from reference TRBV30 and TRBJ1-4, is SQTIHQWPATLVQPVGSPLSLECTVEGTSNPNLYWYRQAAGRGLQLLFYSVGIGQISSEVPQNLSASRPQDRQFILSSKKLLLSDSGFYLCAWSEQGDEKLFFGSGTQLSVL.

The rearrangement links TRBV19 to TRBJ1-2, with TRBD1 matching over 7 bases. The CDR3 is 12 amino acids. V lost 5 bases to trimming and J lost 7 bases; unmatched junction nucleotides: 4. The germline V gene has CDR1 LNHDA and CDR2 SQIVND (reference sequence). CDR3 sequence (DNA): TGTGCCAGTAGTGAGACAGGGTTTGGCTACACCTTC. This sequence encodes CASSETGFGYTF.

This rearrangement joins TRBV7-9 to TRBJ1-2; no definite D call. Deletions cut 5 bases from V and 4 bases from J, with 11 bases between. CDR3 length: 13 amino acids. Germline V gene data show CDR1 as SEHNR and CDR2 as FQNEAQ (reference sequence). Here the CDR3 DNA reads TGTGCCAGCAGCCTCCAGGTGGGCTATGGCTACACCTTC. The encoded protein is CASSLQVGYGYTF.

This clone was counted once. CDR3 nucleotides: TGCGCCAGCAGCCAAGAAGGGACAGGGAACACTGAAGCTTTCTTT. It yields the protein CASSQEGTGNTEAFF. The chain carries TRBV4-1 and TRBJ1-1, with 8 positions matching TRBD1. Germline V lookup: CDR1 MGHRA, CDR2 YSYEKL. The CDR3 extends over 15 amino acids. V dropped 0 bases and J dropped 1; count of bases not matched to a gene: 1.

The chain is built from TRBV4-2 and TRBJ1-1; TRBD1 might be the D (6 bases). Germline CDR1 is LGHNA and CDR2 is YNFKEQ. V shed 1 base and J shed 3 bases, with 9 bases lying between them. The CDR3 has 14 amino acids. The DNA for the CDR3 is TGTGCCAGCAGCCAAGGGGGGGGGCACACTGAAGCTTTCTTT. Residues: CASSQGGGHTEAFF.

The chain is built from TRBV19 and TRBJ1-5, with D possibly TRBD1 on 5 matching bases. This CDR3 region has 17 residues. CDR1 LNHDA and CDR2 SQIVND come from the germline V gene (reference sequence). V was cut by 0 bases and J by 2 bases, with 14 bases left in between. This chain's CDR3 is CASSIDPGGNGNQPQHF. In DNA form, the CDR3 reads TGTGCCAGTAGTATAGATCCGGGGGGAAATGGCAATCAGCCCCAGCATTTT.

This clone was observed once. The chain recombines TRBV4-2 with TRBJ1-2; 8 positions agree with TRBD1. Germline V gene lookup returns CDR1 LGHNA and CDR2 YNFKEQ. The CDR3 spans 15 residues. Trimming at V came to 2 bases and at J to 7 bases, leaving 9 bases not matched to a gene. The CDR3 here is CASSQPTGASFGYTF. DNA of the CDR3: TGTGCCAGCAGCCAACCGACAGGGGCGTCGTTTGGCTACACCTTC.

This clone came up a few times. The CDR3 sequence is CASSERTGGYEKLFF. As DNA, the CDR3 is TGTGCCAGCAGTGAACGGACAGGGGGCTATGAAAAACTGTTTTTT. The chain combines TRBV6-1 with TRBJ1-4, with 11 positions matching TRBD1. The CDR3 has 15 residues. Germline assignment: CDR1 MNHNS and CDR2 SASEGT. The J segment lost 6 bases and the V segment lost 2 bases, leaving 2 bases of the junction unmatched.

This sequence joins TRBV5-1 and TRBJ2-2; no clear D gene. There are 13 residues in the CDR3. Germline CDR1 reads SGHRS; CDR2 reads YFSETQ. V shed 1 base and J shed 4 bases, with 5 bases lying between them. CDR3 sequence reads: CASSLLSTGELFF. The CDR3 DNA follows: TGCGCCAGCAGCTTGCTATCCACCGGGGAGCTGTTTTTT.

With respect to this clone: This sample includes further DNA sequences coding for the same CDR3. The V gene is TRBV9, the J gene TRBJ2-2; weak D call: TRBD2 (5 bases). V lost 3 bases and J 2 bases, leaving 11 bases between the germline ends. The CDR3 runs 15 residues. The germline V gene encodes CDR1 SGDLS and CDR2 YYNGEE. The CDR3 reads CASSARAGNTGELFF. The CDR3 DNA sequence: TGTGCCAGCAGCGCCCGGGCGGGTAACACCGGGGAGCTGTTTTTT. Drawing the rest from reference TRBV9 and TRBJ2-2, the complete variable domain is DSGVTQTPKHLITATGQRVTLRCSPRSGDLSVYWYQQSLDQGLQFLIQYYNGEERAKGNILERFSAQQFPDLHSELNLSSLELGDSALYFCASSARAGNTGELFFGEGSRLTVL.

The chain combines TRBV25-1 with TRBJ1-4; 9 positions match TRBD1. Per the germline V gene, CDR1 is MGHDK and CDR2 is SYGVNS. The CDR3 sequence is 15 residues long. V lost 5 bases to trimming and J lost 4 bases; unmatched junction nucleotides: 5. DNA of the CDR3: TGTGCCAGCAGTCCCCGGGACAGGGATAATGAAAAACTGTTTTTT. This gives the protein CASSPRDRDNEKLFF.

V usage is TRBV7-2 and J usage is TRBJ1-6; tentative D call: TRBD1 (6 bases). This CDR3 is built from 15 residues. V lost 2 bases and J 7 bases, leaving 12 bases between the germline ends. The germline CDR1 and CDR2 sequences are SGHTA and FQGNSA. CDR3 bases: TGTGCCAGCAGCTTACTCGACAGGAACAATTCACCCCTCCACTTT. As protein: CASSLLDRNNSPLHF.

The CDR3 protein is CASSQEGAGLGTEAFF. The CDR3 nucleotides are TGCGCCAGCAGCCAAGAGGGGGCAGGTCTAGGGACTGAAGCTTTCTTT. V is TRBV4-1 and J is TRBJ1-1; D perhaps matches TRBD1 (6 bases). CDR1 MGHRA and CDR2 YSYEKL come from the germline V gene. CDR3 length: 16 amino acids. V was cut by 0 bases and J by 5 bases, with 16 bases left in between.

Written as DNA, the CDR3 is TGTGCCAGCAATTGGGACAGTGGGACTGAAGCTTTCTTT. Protein sequence: CASNWDSGTEAFF. The V gene is TRBV19, the J gene TRBJ1-1, with 7 positions matching TRBD1. Looked up from germline, CDR1 is LNHDA and CDR2 is SQIVND (reference sequence). This CDR3 is built from 13 residues. The V and J ends lost 9 bases and 5 bases, in that order; junction bases with no gene match: 9.

This sequence joins TRBV6-5 and TRBJ2-7, with 8 bases aligning to TRBD2. Germline-derived CDR1 and CDR2 are MNHEY and SVGAGI. The CDR3 sequence is 14 residues long. The V and J ends lost 6 bases and 5 bases, in that order; junction bases with no gene match: 9. Written as DNA, the CDR3 is TGTGCCAGCAGCCGGGGGGGGTCACGCGACGAGCAGTACTTC. This codes for CASSRGGSRDEQYF.

This rearrangement joins TRBV9 to TRBJ2-3, with 7 bases that match TRBD2. Germline lookup yields CDR1 SGDLS and CDR2 YYNGEE. The CDR3 length is 15 residues. Trimming took 3 bases from V and 0 from J; bases not matched to a gene: 4. The CDR3 reads CASSGREASTDTQYF. The CDR3 DNA sequence: TGTGCCAGCAGCGGACGGGAGGCTAGCACAGATACGCAGTATTTT.

The chain carries TRBV9 and TRBJ2-1; a weak D match, TRBD2 (5 bases). Germline-derived CDR1 and CDR2 are SGDLS and YYNGEE. V lost 4 bases, J lost 3 bases, and 14 bases lay in between. The CDR3 loop spans 15 amino acids. This CDR3 reads CASSQRAWNYNEQFF. In DNA, the CDR3 is TGTGCCAGCAGCCAGAGGGCGTGGAACTACAATGAGCAGTTCTTC.